This TCR beta chain is from a study of cytomegalovirus exposure and HLA in healthy donors. Study observations and caveats: Follow-up analysis found HLA locus-dependent TCR association rates, highest for DRB1 and lowest for HLA-C. When analyzed later, a missense DCLRE1C variant was found to be linked to TCR beta V- and J-gene trimming. An analysis was carried out later, and it reportedly showed fewer N-insertions in an Asian-associated ancestry cluster than the approximately 610-donor mean.

The ends were cut back, 1 base at V and 2 bases at J, with 11 bases in the middle. This CDR3 contains 15 residues. Germline V CDR1 and CDR2: LNHNV, YYDKDF (reference sequence). Concerning this clone itself: Its antigen remains unidentified.

The PCR contained 60 Vbeta and 13 Jbeta primers. In the authors' methods: Unique TCR beta chains totaled roughly 79 million in a later count, with approximately 10 million of them shared. Produced via immunoSEQ multiplex PCR; TCRdb's table is partial and in-frame only. V and J calls and clone size follow that table, whereas D and trimming were derived from the DNA. In the table there are about 170,000 clones, 65% to 90% of which are singletons. Material: PBMCs. The gene calls are TRBV15 and TRBJ1-1; D ambiguous. This sequence originates from a male donor in good health and CMV-seronegative. The CDR3 region is CATSRVNQRNTEAFF. The DNA of the CDR3 is TGTGCCACCAGCAGAGTAAATCAGCGCAACACTGAAGCTTTCTTT. Full variable domain (outside the CDR3, taken from reference TRBV15 and TRBJ1-1): DAMVIQNPRYQVTQFGKPVTLSCSQTLNHNVMYWYQQKSSQAPKLLFHYYDKDFNNEADTPDNFQSRRPNTSFCFLDIRSPGLGDTAMYLCATSRVNQRNTEAFFGQGTRLTVV.